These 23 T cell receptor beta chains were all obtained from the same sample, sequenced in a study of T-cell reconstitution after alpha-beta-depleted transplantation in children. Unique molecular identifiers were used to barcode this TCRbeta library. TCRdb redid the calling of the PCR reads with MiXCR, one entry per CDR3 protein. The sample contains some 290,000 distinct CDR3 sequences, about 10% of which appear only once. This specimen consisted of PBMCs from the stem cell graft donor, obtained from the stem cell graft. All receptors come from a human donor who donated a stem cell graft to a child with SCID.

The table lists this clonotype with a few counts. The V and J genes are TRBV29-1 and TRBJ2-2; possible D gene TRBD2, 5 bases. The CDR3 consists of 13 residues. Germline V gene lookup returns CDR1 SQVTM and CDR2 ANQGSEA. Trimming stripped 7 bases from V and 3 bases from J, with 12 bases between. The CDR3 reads CSGGTGDTGELFF. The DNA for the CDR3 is TGCAGCGGGGGAACCGGGGACACCGGGGAGCTGTTTTTT.

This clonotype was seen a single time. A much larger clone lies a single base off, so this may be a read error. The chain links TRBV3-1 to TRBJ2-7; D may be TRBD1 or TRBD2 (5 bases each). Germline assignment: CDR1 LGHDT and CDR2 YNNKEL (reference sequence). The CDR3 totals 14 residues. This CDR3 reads CASSHRDVSYVQYF. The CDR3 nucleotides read TGTGCCAGCAGCCACCGGGACGTATCCTACGTGCAGTACTTC.

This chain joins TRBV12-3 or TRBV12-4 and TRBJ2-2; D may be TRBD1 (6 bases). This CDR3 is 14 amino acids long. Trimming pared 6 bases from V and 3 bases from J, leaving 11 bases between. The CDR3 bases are TGTGCCAGCAGATTTACAGGGTACACCGGGGAGCTGTTTTTT. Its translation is CASRFTGYTGELFF.

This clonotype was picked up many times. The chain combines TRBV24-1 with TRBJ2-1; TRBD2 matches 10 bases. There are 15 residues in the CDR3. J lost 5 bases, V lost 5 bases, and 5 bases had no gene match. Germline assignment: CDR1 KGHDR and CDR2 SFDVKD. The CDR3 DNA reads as TGTGCCACCAGTGGGACTAGCGGCAATAACAATGAGCAGTTCTTC. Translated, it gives CATSGTSGNNNEQFF.

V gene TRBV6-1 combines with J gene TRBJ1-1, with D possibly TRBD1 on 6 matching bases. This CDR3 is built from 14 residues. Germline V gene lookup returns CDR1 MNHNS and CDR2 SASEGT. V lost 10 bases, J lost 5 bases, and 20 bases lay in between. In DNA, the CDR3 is TGTGCCACCCAGGAGGGGGGGCGAGGAACTGAAGCTTTCTTT. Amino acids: CATQEGGRGTEAFF.

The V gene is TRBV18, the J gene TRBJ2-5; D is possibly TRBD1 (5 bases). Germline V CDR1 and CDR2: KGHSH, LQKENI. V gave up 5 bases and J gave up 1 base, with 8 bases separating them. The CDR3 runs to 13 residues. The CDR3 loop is CASSDRRQETQYF. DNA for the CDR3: TGTGCCAGCTCAGACAGACGCCAAGAGACCCAGTACTTC.

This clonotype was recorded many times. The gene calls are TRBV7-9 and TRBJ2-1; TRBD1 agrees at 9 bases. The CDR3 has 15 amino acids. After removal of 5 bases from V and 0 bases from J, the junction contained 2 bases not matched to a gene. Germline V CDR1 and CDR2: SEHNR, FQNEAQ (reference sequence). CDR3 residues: CASSPTGGSYNEQFF. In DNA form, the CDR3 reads TGTGCCAGCAGCCCGACAGGGGGCTCCTACAATGAGCAGTTCTTC.

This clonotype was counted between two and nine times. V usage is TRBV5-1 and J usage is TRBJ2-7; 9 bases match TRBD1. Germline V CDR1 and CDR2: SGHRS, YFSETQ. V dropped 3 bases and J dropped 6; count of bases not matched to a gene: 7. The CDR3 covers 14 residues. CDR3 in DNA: TGCGCCAGCAGCTCCGGGACAGGGCCGATCGAGCAGTACTTC. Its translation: CASSSGTGPIEQYF.

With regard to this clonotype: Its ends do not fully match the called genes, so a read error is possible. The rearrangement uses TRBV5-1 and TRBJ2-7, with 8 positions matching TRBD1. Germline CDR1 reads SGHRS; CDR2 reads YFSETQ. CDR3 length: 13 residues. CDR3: CASSPTGGYEQYF. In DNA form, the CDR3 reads TGTGCCAGCAGTCCTACAGGGGGCTACGAGCAGTACTTC.

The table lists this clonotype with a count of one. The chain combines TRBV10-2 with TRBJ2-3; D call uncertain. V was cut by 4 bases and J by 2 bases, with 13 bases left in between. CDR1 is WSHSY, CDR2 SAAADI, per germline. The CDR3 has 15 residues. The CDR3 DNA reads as TGCGCCAGCAGTGCCCTCTCCCAGTTCACAGATACGCAGTATTTT. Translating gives CASSALSQFTDTQYF.

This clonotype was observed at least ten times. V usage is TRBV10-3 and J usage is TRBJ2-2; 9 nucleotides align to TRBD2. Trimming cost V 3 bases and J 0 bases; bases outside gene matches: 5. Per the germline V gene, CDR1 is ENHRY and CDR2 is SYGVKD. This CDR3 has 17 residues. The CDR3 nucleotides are TGTGCCATCAGTGATTTAGCGGGGGCCACGAACACCGGGGAGCTGTTTTTT. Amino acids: CAISDLAGATNTGELFF.

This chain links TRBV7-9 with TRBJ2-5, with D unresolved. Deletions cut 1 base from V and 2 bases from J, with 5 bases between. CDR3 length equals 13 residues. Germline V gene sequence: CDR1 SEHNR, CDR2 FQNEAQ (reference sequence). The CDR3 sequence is CASSLEKQETQYF. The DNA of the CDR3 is TGTGCCAGCAGCTTAGAGAAGCAAGAGACCCAGTACTTC. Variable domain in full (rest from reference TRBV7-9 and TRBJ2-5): DTGVSQNPRHKITKRGQNVTFRCDPISEHNRLYWYRQTLGQGPEFLTYFQNEAQLEKSRLLSDRFSAERPKGSFSTLEIQRTEQGDSAMYLCASSLEKQETQYFGPGTRLLVL.

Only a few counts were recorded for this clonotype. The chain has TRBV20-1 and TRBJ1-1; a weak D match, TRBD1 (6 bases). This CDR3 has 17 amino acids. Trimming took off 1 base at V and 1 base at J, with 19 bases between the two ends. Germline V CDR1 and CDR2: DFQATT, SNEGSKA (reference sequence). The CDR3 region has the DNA TGCAGTGCTAGAGGAATAGGCCGAGGGGGTCCGAACACTGAAGCTTTCTTT. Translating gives CSARGIGRGGPNTEAFF.

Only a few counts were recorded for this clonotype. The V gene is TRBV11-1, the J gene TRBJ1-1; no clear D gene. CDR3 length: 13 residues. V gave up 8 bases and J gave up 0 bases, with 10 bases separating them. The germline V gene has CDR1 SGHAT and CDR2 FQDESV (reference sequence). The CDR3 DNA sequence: TGTGCCAGCCGGCCAGACATGAACACTGAAGCTTTCTTT. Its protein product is CASRPDMNTEAFF. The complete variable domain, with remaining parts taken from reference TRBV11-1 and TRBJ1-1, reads EAEVAQSPRYKITEKSQAVAFWCDPISGHATLYWYRQILGQGPELLVQFQDESVVDDSQLPKDRFSAERLKGVDSTLKIQPAELGDSAMYLCASRPDMNTEAFFGQGTRLTVV.

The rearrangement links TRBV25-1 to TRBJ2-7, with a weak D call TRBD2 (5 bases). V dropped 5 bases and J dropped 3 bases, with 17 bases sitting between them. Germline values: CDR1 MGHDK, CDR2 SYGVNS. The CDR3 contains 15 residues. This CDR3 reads CASSPREGILYEQYF. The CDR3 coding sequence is TGTGCCAGCAGTCCCCGGGAAGGGATACTCTACGAGCAGTACTTC.

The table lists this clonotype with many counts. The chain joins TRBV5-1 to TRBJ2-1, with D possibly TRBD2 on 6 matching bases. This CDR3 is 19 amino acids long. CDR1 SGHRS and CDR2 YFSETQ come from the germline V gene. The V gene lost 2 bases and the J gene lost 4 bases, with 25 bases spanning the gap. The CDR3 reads CASSLGTSLTLTFYNEQFF. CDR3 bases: TGCGCCAGCAGCTTAGGGACTTCTCTAACCCTCACTTTTTACAATGAGCAGTTCTTC.

This CDR3 reads CSAPLAGTRFNEQFF. CDR3 bases: TGCAGTGCCCCATTGGCCGGGACTAGGTTCAATGAGCAGTTCTTC. This chain uses TRBV20-1 with TRBJ2-1; 8 bases fit TRBD2. This CDR3 is built from 15 residues. V gave up 6 bases and J gave up 6 bases; unmatched junction bases: 13. Germline loops: CDR1 DFQATT, CDR2 SNEGSKA (reference sequence).

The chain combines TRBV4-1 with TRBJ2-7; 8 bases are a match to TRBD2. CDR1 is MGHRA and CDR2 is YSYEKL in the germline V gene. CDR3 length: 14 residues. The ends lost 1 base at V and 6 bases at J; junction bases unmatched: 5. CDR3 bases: TGCGCCAGCAGCCAAGCAGGACTAGCTTCCGAGCAGTACTTC. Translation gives CASSQAGLASEQYF.

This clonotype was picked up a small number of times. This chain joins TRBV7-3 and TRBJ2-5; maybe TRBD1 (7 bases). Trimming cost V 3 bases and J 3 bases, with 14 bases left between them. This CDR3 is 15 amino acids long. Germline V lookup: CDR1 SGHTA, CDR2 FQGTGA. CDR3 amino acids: CASSFGGRGEETQYF. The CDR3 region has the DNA TGTGCCAGCAGCTTTGGTGGCAGGGGGGAAGAGACCCAGTACTTC.

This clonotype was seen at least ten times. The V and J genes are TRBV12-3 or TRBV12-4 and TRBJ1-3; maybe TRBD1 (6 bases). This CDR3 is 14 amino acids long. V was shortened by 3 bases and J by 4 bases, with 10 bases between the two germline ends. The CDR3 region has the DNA TGTGCCAGCAGTTTTTGGACAGAGGGAAACACCATATATTTT. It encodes CASSFWTEGNTIYF.

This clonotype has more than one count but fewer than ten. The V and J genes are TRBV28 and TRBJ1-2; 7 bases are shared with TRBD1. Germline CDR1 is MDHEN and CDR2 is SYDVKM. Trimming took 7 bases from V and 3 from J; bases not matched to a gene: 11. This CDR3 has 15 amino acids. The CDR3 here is CASTPPDRIYYGYTF. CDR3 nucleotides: TGTGCCAGCACCCCCCCGGACAGGATTTACTATGGCTACACCTTC.

The DNA of the CDR3 is TGTGCCAGCAGTTTGCAGGGGGCCACCTACAATGAGCAGTTCTTC. Protein sequence: CASSLQGATYNEQFF. The chain carries TRBV12-3 or TRBV12-4 and TRBJ2-1; TRBD1 matches at 8 bases. The CDR3 length is 15 residues. V lost 3 bases to trimming and J lost 2 bases; unmatched junction nucleotides: 3.

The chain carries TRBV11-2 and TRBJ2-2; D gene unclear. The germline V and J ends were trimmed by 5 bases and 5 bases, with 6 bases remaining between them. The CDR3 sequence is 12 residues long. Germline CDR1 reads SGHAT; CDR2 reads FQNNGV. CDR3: CASSGDTGELFF. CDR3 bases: TGTGCCAGCAGCGGAGATACCGGGGAGCTGTTTTTT.